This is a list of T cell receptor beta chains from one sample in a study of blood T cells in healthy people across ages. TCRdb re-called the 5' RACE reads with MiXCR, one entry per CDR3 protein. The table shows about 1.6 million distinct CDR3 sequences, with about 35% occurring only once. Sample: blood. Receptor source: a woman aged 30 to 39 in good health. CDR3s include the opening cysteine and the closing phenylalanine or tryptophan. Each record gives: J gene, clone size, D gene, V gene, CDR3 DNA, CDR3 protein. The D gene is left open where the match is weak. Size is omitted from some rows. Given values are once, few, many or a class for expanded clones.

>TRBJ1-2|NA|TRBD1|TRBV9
TGTGCCAGCAGCCCCCATCCCGGGACAGGGATTAATGGCTACACCTTC
CASSPHPGTGINGYTF
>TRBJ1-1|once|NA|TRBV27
TGTGCCAGCAGGCCTCGGGGTATTTGGGAAGCTTTCTTT
CASRPRGIWEAFF
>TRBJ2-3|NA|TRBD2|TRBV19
TGTGCCAGTAGTGCGACGGGACTAGCGGTAGATACGCAGTATTTT
CASSATGLAVDTQYF
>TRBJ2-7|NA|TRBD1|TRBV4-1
TGCGCCAGCAGCCCCAGACAGGGGTGTCCCGAGCAGTACTTC
CASSPRQGCPEQYF
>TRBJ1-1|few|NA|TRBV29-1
TGCAGCGTTGATTGGGACGAGACCCATGAAGCTTTCTTT
CSVDWDETHEAFF
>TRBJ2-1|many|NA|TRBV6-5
TGTGCCTCACGGGGGAGCTCCTACAATGAGCAGTTCTTC
CASRGSSYNEQFF
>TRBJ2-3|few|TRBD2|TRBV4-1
TGTGCCAGCACCTCCCCGATGGCGGGAGGTAGGCCAGATACGCAGTATTTT
CASTSPMAGGRPDTQYF
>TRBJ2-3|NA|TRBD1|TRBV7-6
TGTGCCAGCAGCCTGTGGACAGGGGGGAACACAGATACGCAGTATTTT
CASSLWTGGNTDTQYF
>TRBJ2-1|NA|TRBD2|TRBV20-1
TGCAGTGCTAGTGGGGCCCCTAGCGGGAGTCTTGAGCAGTTCTTC
CSASGAPSGSLEQFF
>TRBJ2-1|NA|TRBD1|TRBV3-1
TGTGCCAGCAGCCCCGGGGACAGCCCCTACAATGAGCAGTTCTTC
CASSPGDSPYNEQFF